The 25 T cell receptor beta chains given below trace back to one sample, sequenced in a study of cytomegalovirus exposure and HLA in healthy donors. PCR used 60 Vbeta primers and 13 Jbeta primers. Sequencing used immunoSEQ multiplex PCR; TCRdb keeps in-frame clones, though not all of them. This table has some 220,000 clones, roughly 90% appearing once. The sample was PBMCs. These receptors originate from a woman aged 18-30 years in good health and CMV-seronegative.

The CDR3 loop is CASKIPGGLTGELFF. The DNA for the CDR3 is TGTGCCAGCAAGATCCCGGGGGGCTTAACCGGGGAGCTGTTTTTT. The chain recombines TRBV6-6 with TRBJ2-2, with D possibly matching TRBD2 (7 bases). V was cut by 7 bases and J by 5 bases, with 17 bases left in between. In germline, CDR1 is MNHNY, CDR2 SVGAGI (reference sequence). CDR3 length: 15 amino acids.

The genes are TRBV5-6 and TRBJ2-2; 9 bases agree with TRBD1. The junction had 4 bases not matched to a gene; V was cut back by 0 bases and J by 7 bases. The V gene's germline CDR1 is SGHDT and CDR2 YYEEEE. The CDR3 loop spans 15 amino acids. The CDR3 region is CASSLDRGRIGELFF. In DNA form, the CDR3 reads TGTGCCAGCAGCTTGGACAGGGGGCGGATCGGGGAGCTGTTTTTT.

The chain couples TRBV2 to TRBJ1-1; D is possibly TRBD1 (5 bases). Trimming stripped 3 bases from V and 2 bases from J, with 7 bases between. CDR1 is SNHLY, CDR2 FYNNEI, per germline. There are 13 residues in the CDR3. CDR3 sequence: CASSDRVNTEAFF. DNA of the CDR3: TGTGCCAGCAGTGACAGGGTAAACACTGAAGCTTTCTTT. The full variable domain, completed using reference TRBV2 and TRBJ1-1, is EPEVTQTPSHQVTQMGQEVILRCVPISNHLYFYWYRQILGQKVEFLVSFYNNEISEKSEIFDDQFSVERPDGSNFTLKIRSTKLEDSAMYFCASSDRVNTEAFFGQGTRLTVV.

The rearrangement links TRBV18 to TRBJ2-7, with D possibly being TRBD1 (6 bases). CDR3 size: 14 residues. Looked up from germline, CDR1 is KGHSH and CDR2 is LQKENI. Trimming cost V 1 base and J 5 bases, with 12 bases left between them. CDR3 in amino acids: CASSPRDRSHEQYF. As DNA, the CDR3 is TGTGCCAGCTCACCACGAGACAGGAGCCACGAGCAGTACTTC.

The V and J genes are TRBV10-3 and TRBJ1-2; D is unresolved. CDR1 is ENHRY and CDR2 is SYGVKD in the germline V gene. The CDR3 has 13 amino acids. V dropped 3 bases and J dropped 5 bases, with 10 bases sitting between them. The CDR3 DNA is TGTGCCATCAGTGACCAGTCTCCGTATGGCTACACCTTC. Protein: CAISDQSPYGYTF.

The chain uses TRBV15 and TRBJ1-4; TRBD1 matches at 7 bases. Germline V lookup: CDR1 LNHNV, CDR2 YYDKDF (reference sequence). The V segment lost 5 bases and the J segment 8 bases; nucleotides outside the gene matches: 8. This CDR3 region has 14 residues. CDR3 nucleotide sequence: TGTGCCACCAGCGTACAGGGGATAATGGAAAAACTGTTTTTT. Protein: CATSVQGIMEKLFF.

CDR3 amino acids: CASRMAGGRYYEQYF. In DNA form, the CDR3 reads TGTGCCAGCAGGATGGCGGGCGGACGCTACTACGAGCAGTACTTC. This rearrangement joins TRBV5-4 to TRBJ2-7; possible D gene TRBD2, 5 bases. Trimming took off 5 bases at V and 3 bases at J, with 18 bases between the two ends. Germline V gene sequence: CDR1 SGHNT, CDR2 YYREEE (reference sequence). The CDR3 length is 15 residues.

This chain connects TRBV7-8 to TRBJ2-1; D is uncertain. CDR3 length: 14 amino acids. The germline V gene encodes CDR1 SGHVS and CDR2 FQNEAQ. V lost 1 base and J 5 bases, leaving 9 bases between the germline ends. The CDR3 coding sequence is TGTGCCAGCAGCTTAGAGCGATCGAACAATGAGCAGTTCTTC. Its protein product is CASSLERSNNEQFF.

The chain joins TRBV4-3 to TRBJ2-1; 7 bases fit TRBD2. Germline CDR1 is LGHNA and CDR2 is YSLEER. V lost 1 base to trimming and J lost 4 bases; unmatched junction nucleotides: 1. There are 14 residues in the CDR3. The CDR3 DNA reads as TGCGCCAGCAGCCAAGGCGGGAGATACAATGAGCAGTTCTTC. Its protein is CASSQGGRYNEQFF.

The J gene is TRBJ2-1, the V gene TRBV5-1, with D possibly being TRBD1 (8 bases). The length of the CDR3 is 14 residues. V shed 5 bases and J shed 5 bases, with 14 bases lying between them. Germline V lookup: CDR1 SGHRS, CDR2 YFSETQ. CDR3 nucleotides: TGCGCCAGCAGACGAACAGGGGGGGACAATGAGCAGTTCTTC. It codes for CASRRTGGDNEQFF.

This clone has just a few counts. V usage is TRBV7-2 and J usage is TRBJ2-1; the match to TRBD2 covers 10 bases. V shed 4 bases, J shed 0 bases, and the junction held 12 bases outside the gene matches. CDR1 is SGHTA and CDR2 is FQGNSA in the germline V gene. This CDR3 comprises 19 residues. The DNA of the CDR3 is TGTGCCAGCAGCTCCACCGGGACTAGCGCCTTTAGCTCCTACAATGAGCAGTTCTTC. It is translated as CASSSTGTSAFSSYNEQFF. Based on the CDR3 plus reference TRBV7-2 and TRBJ2-1, the full variable domain is GAGVSQSPSNKVTEKGKDVELRCDPISGHTALYWYRQSLGQGLEFLIYFQGNSAPDKSGLPSDRFSAERTGGSVSTLTIQRTQQEDSAVYLCASSSTGTSAFSSYNEQFFGPGTRLTVL.

V gene TRBV7-9 combines with J gene TRBJ2-1, with D perhaps TRBD2 (5 bases). Germline CDR1 and CDR2: SEHNR and FQNEAQ (reference sequence). CDR3 length: 16 amino acids. V shed 5 bases and J shed 0 bases, with 14 bases lying between them. CDR3 sequence reads: CASSPRLTSSYNEQFF. CDR3 nucleotides: TGTGCCAGCAGCCCCCGACTAACGAGCTCCTACAATGAGCAGTTCTTC.

This chain joins TRBV19 and TRBJ2-7; D possibly corresponds to TRBD2 (7 bases). Deletions cut 7 bases from V and 3 bases from J, with 10 bases between. This CDR3 comprises 12 residues. CDR1 is LNHDA and CDR2 is SQIVND in the germline V gene (reference sequence). Here the CDR3 DNA reads TGTGCCAGTAAGGGAGGGGGCTACGAGCAGTACTTC. Protein: CASKGGGYEQYF.

The rearrangement uses TRBV2 and TRBJ1-4; D gene uncertain. The ends were cut back, 9 bases at V and 6 bases at J, with 17 bases in the middle. This CDR3 region has 14 residues. Germline CDR1 and CDR2: SNHLY and FYNNEI. CDR3 nucleotide sequence: TGTGCCAGTACATCAGGCTCTACTTATGAAAAACTGTTTTTT. Protein: CASTSGSTYEKLFF.

J is TRBJ1-6 and V is TRBV6-1; 7 bases are a match to TRBD1. Germline trimming cut 4 bases from V and 6 bases from J; bases unmatched to any gene: 6. Germline V gene lookup returns CDR1 MNHNS and CDR2 SASEGT. There are 15 residues in the CDR3. In DNA form, the CDR3 reads TGTGCCAGCAGTGTTGGGACAGTCTCTAATTCACCCCTCCACTTT. This gives the protein CASSVGTVSNSPLHF.

This rearrangement joins TRBV4-1 to TRBJ2-1, with 10 positions matching TRBD2. The CDR3 runs to 19 residues. V gave up 4 bases and J gave up 7 bases; unmatched junction bases: 19. Germline CDR1 and CDR2: MGHRA and YSYEKL. In DNA form, the CDR3 reads TGCGCCAGCAGCCGCCTCCGGGATCGTGCTAGCGGGAGAGGGAATGAGCAGTTCTTC. This encodes CASSRLRDRASGRGNEQFF.

As DNA, the CDR3 is TGCGCCAGCACCGGGACTAGCCGCACAGATACGCAGTATTTT. Translated: CASTGTSRTDTQYF. The rearrangement uses TRBV10-2 and TRBJ2-3; 9 bases map to TRBD2. The CDR3 covers 14 residues. Germline-derived CDR1 and CDR2 are WSHSY and SAAADI. The V gene end was trimmed by 7 bases and the J gene end by 1 base; junction bases not matched to a gene: 3.

The chain carries TRBV11-3 and TRBJ2-7; 7 bases are shared with TRBD1. CDR1 SGHNT and CDR2 YENEEA come from the germline V gene. V dropped 7 bases and J dropped 3; count of bases not matched to a gene: 15. The CDR3 has 16 amino acids. The CDR3, as DNA: TGTGCCAGCAACAAAACCACAGGGGCTGTAATCTACGAGCAGTACTTC. The encoded protein is CASNKTTGAVIYEQYF.

This clone was found a few times. The chain links TRBV11-3 to TRBJ1-3, with no clear D. Trimming took off 5 bases at V and 0 bases at J, with 8 bases between the two ends. CDR1 SGHNT and CDR2 YENEEA come from the germline V gene. The CDR3 is 14 amino acids. The CDR3 coding sequence is TGTGCCAGCAGCCGTGGGAGCTCTGGAAACACCATATATTTT. It codes for CASSRGSSGNTIYF.

The chain recombines TRBV2 with TRBJ2-5; tentatively, D is TRBD2 (6 bases). The DNA end lines up better with TRBJ2-7; the J call may be wrong. Per the germline V gene, CDR1 is SNHLY and CDR2 is FYNNEI. The CDR3 extends over 13 amino acids. This CDR3 reads CASGLGGDYEQYF. In nucleotides, the CDR3 is TGTGCCAGCGGATTAGGCGGGGACTACGAGCAGTACTTC.

This chain joins TRBV5-6 and TRBJ1-6; the match to TRBD1 covers 8 bases. V was clipped by 3 bases and J by 7 bases; unmatched bases: 3. The CDR3 is made up of 14 amino acids. Germline V gives CDR1 SGHDT, CDR2 YYEEEE. The CDR3 region is CASSSGQENSPLHF. CDR3 bases: TGTGCCAGCAGCTCGGGACAGGAGAATTCACCCCTCCACTTT.

The chain links TRBV10-3 to TRBJ2-7; the D gene is possibly TRBD1 (6 bases). The CDR3 is 14 amino acids. Trimming removed 3 bases at V and 2 bases at J, with 11 bases between. Looked up from germline, CDR1 is ENHRY and CDR2 is SYGVKD. The CDR3 DNA follows: TGTGCCATCAGTGACCCGGACAGACCCTACGAGCAGTACTTC. It encodes CAISDPDRPYEQYF.

The V gene is TRBV7-2, the J gene TRBJ2-7; tentatively, D is TRBD2 (6 bases). The CDR3 has 15 residues. V gave up 5 bases and J gave up 1 base, with 15 bases separating them. Germline CDR1 is SGHTA and CDR2 is FQGNSA. This CDR3 is CASSPWASVSYEQYF. The CDR3 bases are TGTGCCAGCAGCCCCTGGGCTAGCGTTTCCTACGAGCAGTACTTC. Variable domain in full (rest from reference TRBV7-2 and TRBJ2-7): GAGVSQSPSNKVTEKGKDVELRCDPISGHTALYWYRQSLGQGLEFLIYFQGNSAPDKSGLPSDRFSAERTGGSVSTLTIQRTQQEDSAVYLCASSPWASVSYEQYFGPGTRLTVT.

V gene TRBV20-1 combines with J gene TRBJ2-1; D is ambiguous. In germline, CDR1 is DFQATT, CDR2 SNEGSKA (reference sequence). The CDR3 has 11 amino acids. V was cut by 0 bases and J by 9 bases, with 6 bases left in between. CDR3 sequence (DNA): TGCAGTGCTAGAGATCTCTCTGAGCAGTTCTTC. Its protein is CSARDLSEQFF.

The V gene is TRBV28, the J gene TRBJ2-7; 12 bases map to TRBD2. V was pared by 5 bases and J by 4 bases, with 9 bases of the junction left unmatched. This CDR3 has 16 residues. Per the germline V gene, CDR1 is MDHEN and CDR2 is SYDVKM. For the CDR3, the DNA is TGTGCCAGCAGTGTGACTAGCGGGAGATCTTTTTACGAGCAGTACTTC. Translation gives CASSVTSGRSFYEQYF.